This entry is about one T cell receptor (beta chain). The TCRbeta library incorporated unique molecular identifiers. From the PCR reads, TCRdb called clonotypes with MiXCR, one entry per CDR3 protein. The table lists approximately 350,000 distinct CDR3 sequences, roughly 16% of them singletons. This sample is part of a study of T-cell reconstitution after alpha-beta-depleted transplantation in children. The V gene's germline CDR1 is LNHNV and CDR2 YYDKDF (reference sequence). Trimming at V came to 1 base and at J to 7 bases, leaving 7 bases not matched to a gene. The CDR3 runs 16 residues. This specimen was PBMCs, mostly from graft donor cells, taken 360 days after TCRalphabeta/CD19-depleted stem cell transplant. The J gene is TRBJ2-6, the V gene TRBV15, with 7 positions matching TRBD1. The sequence derives from a male patient under 10 years old who had a stem cell transplant for acute lymphoblastic leukemia, so the T cells may come from the graft donor. Here the CDR3 reads CATSRATGVGANVLTF. DNA for the CDR3: TGTGCCACCAGCAGAGCTACAGGGGTGGGTGCCAACGTCCTGACTTTC.